A single sample is the source of the 21 T cell receptor beta chains below, sequenced in a study of blood T cell repertoires in COVID-19. The table came from immunoSEQ multiplex PCR; TCRdb's copy has only in-frame clones and leaves some out. Of approximately 220,000 clones in the sample, 70% to 85% were seen once. The sample was PBMCs or T cells enriched from blood (not recorded which). These receptors all stem from a woman in her thirties or forties with acute COVID-19.

The chain is built from TRBV7-8 and TRBJ2-7; no clear D gene. Trimming removed 2 bases at V and 2 bases at J, with 7 bases between. Germline CDR1 reads SGHVS; CDR2 reads FQNEAQ. The CDR3 has 13 residues. This chain's CDR3 is CASSLHTTYEQYF. CDR3 bases: TGTGCCAGCAGCTTACACACTACCTACGAGCAGTACTTC. Combining the CDR3 with reference TRBV7-8 and TRBJ2-7 gives the whole variable domain GAGVSQSPRYKVAKRGQDVALRCDPISGHVSLFWYQQALGQGPEFLTYFQNEAQLDKSGLPSDRFFAERPEGSVSTLKIQRTQQEDSAVYLCASSLHTTYEQYFGPGTRLTVT.

This clone was counted at least ten times. The chain recombines TRBV4-2 with TRBJ1-3; TRBD1 matches 7 bases. Germline CDR1 is LGHNA and CDR2 is YNFKEQ. V lost 1 base to trimming and J lost 2 bases; unmatched junction nucleotides: 5. The CDR3 length is 16 residues. CDR3 nucleotides: TGTGCCAGCAGCCAAGCCCTTCAGGGGGCTGGAAACACCATATATTTT. It specifies CASSQALQGAGNTIYF.

The rearrangement links TRBV18 to TRBJ1-1, with D uncertain. Germline V gene data show CDR1 as KGHSH and CDR2 as LQKENI. Trimming took 3 bases from V and 1 from J, leaving 9 bases between them. The CDR3 runs to 14 residues. The CDR3 coding sequence is TGTGCCAGCTCACCGGTCACGAGGAACACTGAAGCTTTCTTT. Translating it yields CASSPVTRNTEAFF.

This clone has only a few counts. V usage is TRBV5-1 and J usage is TRBJ1-2, with unresolved D. V was shortened by 1 base and J by 7 bases, with 20 bases between the two germline ends. The CDR3 loop spans 16 amino acids. Germline V lookup: CDR1 SGHRS, CDR2 YFSETQ. CDR3 sequence reads: CASSLYPPNTSGGYTF. The CDR3 coding sequence is TGCGCCAGCAGCTTGTACCCGCCTAACACCTCAGGTGGCTACACCTTC.

The chain recombines TRBV27 with TRBJ2-1, with TRBD2 matching 11 bases. This CDR3 contains 15 residues. Germline CDR1 MNHEY, CDR2 SMNVEV (reference sequence). V trimming: 4 bases; J trimming: 6 bases; junction bases outside the gene matches: 5. The CDR3 is CASSYTSGSRNEQFF. The CDR3 DNA reads as TGTGCCAGCAGTTATACTAGCGGGAGTCGCAATGAGCAGTTCTTC.

The genes are TRBV5-6 and TRBJ2-7; no firm D call. Germline CDR1 reads SGHDT; CDR2 reads YYEEEE. This CDR3 is built from 14 residues. V lost 0 bases and J lost 1, with 8 bases in between. The chain's CDR3 is CASSLGAKSYEQYF. CDR3 coding DNA: TGTGCCAGCAGCTTGGGAGCCAAGTCCTACGAGCAGTACTTC.

The genes are TRBV13 and TRBJ1-1, with TRBD1 identical over 8 bases. With 11 bases clipped from V and 4 bases from J, the junction kept 12 bases outside the gene matches. CDR3 length: 14 amino acids. In germline, CDR1 is PRHDT, CDR2 FYEKMQ (reference sequence). The CDR3 nucleotides read TGTGCCGGCCGGGGGGAGGACAGGGCCACTGAAGCTTTCTTT. Its protein product is CAGRGEDRATEAFF.

V gene TRBV12-3 or TRBV12-4 combines with J gene TRBJ2-3, with 7 bases fitting TRBD1. The length of the CDR3 is 13 residues. The V gene end was trimmed by 0 bases and the J gene end by 10 bases; junction bases not matched to a gene: 4. The chain's CDR3 is CASSLAPGGAQYF. CDR3 coding DNA: TGTGCCAGCAGTTTAGCACCAGGGGGTGCGCAGTATTTT.

This sequence joins TRBV28 and TRBJ2-7; 11 positions agree with TRBD1. Germline V gene sequence: CDR1 MDHEN, CDR2 SYDVKM. The CDR3 is 16 residues long. Germline trimming cut 3 bases from V and 1 base from J; bases unmatched to any gene: 5. CDR3 sequence reads: CASSFGTGGRSYEQYF. CDR3 sequence (DNA): TGTGCCAGCAGTTTCGGGACAGGGGGAAGGTCCTACGAGCAGTACTTC.

The CDR3 region is CASSLGLTMNTEAFF. Written as DNA, the CDR3 is TGCGCCAGCAGCTTGGGACTAACGATGAACACTGAAGCTTTCTTT. V is TRBV5-1 and J is TRBJ1-1; D uncertain. CDR1 and CDR2 from the germline V gene are SGHRS and YFSETQ. V was pared by 0 bases and J by 0 bases, with 9 bases between. This CDR3 has 15 residues.

The DNA of the CDR3 is TGTGCCAGTAGTACCCCAGCCGGGGAGCTGTTTTTT. Encoded protein: CASSTPAGELFF. The rearrangement uses TRBV19 and TRBJ2-2; D gene ambiguous. Germline V gene sequence: CDR1 LNHDA, CDR2 SQIVND (reference sequence). CDR3 length: 12 residues. Deletions cut 4 bases from V and 6 bases from J, with 6 bases between.

The chain couples TRBV5-1 to TRBJ2-3, with a possible D match to TRBD2 (6 bases). This CDR3 has 13 residues. Deletions cut 2 bases from V and 6 bases from J, with 10 bases between. Germline V gene sequence: CDR1 SGHRS, CDR2 YFSETQ. The CDR3 DNA reads TGCGCCAGCAGCTTCCTAGCGCCGGATACGCAGTATTTT. Translating it yields CASSFLAPDTQYF. The whole variable domain, remainder taken from reference TRBV5-1 and TRBJ2-3, is KAGVTQTPRYLIKTRGQQVTLSCSPISGHRSVSWYQQTPGQGLQFLFEYFSETQRNKGNFPGRFSGRQFSNSRSEMNVSTLELGDSALYLCASSFLAPDTQYFGPGTRLTVL.

The rearrangement joins TRBV27 to TRBJ2-3; 8 bases are a match to TRBD1. J lost 6 bases, V lost 6 bases, and 14 bases had no gene match. CDR1 and CDR2 from the germline V gene are MNHEY and SMNVEV (reference sequence). This CDR3 spans 16 amino acids. For the CDR3, the DNA is TGTGCCAGCAGCCCGTTGGGAGGACAGGGATCTGATACGCAGTATTTT. Translating it yields CASSPLGGQGSDTQYF.

This chain joins TRBV9 and TRBJ2-2; D uncertain. V dropped 2 bases and J dropped 1 base, with 3 bases sitting between them. CDR1 and CDR2 (germline): SGDLS, YYNGEE. CDR3 length: 13 residues. CDR3 loop: CASSVQNTGELFF. DNA for the CDR3: TGTGCCAGCAGCGTCCAGAACACCGGGGAGCTGTTTTTT.

This clone was observed at least ten times. Within the sample, other DNA sequences also encode this same CDR3. The chain combines TRBV19 with TRBJ2-7; TRBD2 agrees at 14 bases. This CDR3 is built from 16 residues. Germline CDR1 reads LNHDA; CDR2 reads SQIVND (reference sequence). V dropped 6 bases and J dropped 2; count of bases not matched to a gene: 6. CDR3 residues: CASSRGLAGAPYEQYF. CDR3 nucleotides: TGTGCCAGTAGCCGGGGACTAGCGGGAGCCCCCTACGAGCAGTACTTC.

The rearrangement links TRBV30 to TRBJ1-5; 7 positions agree with TRBD1. CDR1 is GTSNPN, CDR2 SVGIG, per germline (reference sequence). The CDR3 spans 14 residues. Germline trimming cut 1 base from V and 6 bases from J; bases unmatched to any gene: 6. The DNA for the CDR3 is TGTGCCTGGAGTGCGGACAGGTTCGGTCAGCCCCAGCATTTT. As protein: CAWSADRFGQPQHF.

CDR3 region: CASSLDGRGRNEQYF. The CDR3 bases are TGCGCCAGCAGCTTGGACGGGCGGGGGAGAAACGAGCAGTACTTC. The chain couples TRBV5-1 to TRBJ2-7, with 7 nucleotides matching TRBD2. The germline V gene has CDR1 SGHRS and CDR2 YFSETQ. V shed 0 bases, J shed 5 bases, and the junction held 8 bases outside the gene matches. The CDR3 length is 15 residues.

The chain links TRBV7-2 to TRBJ1-5; possibly TRBD1 for D (6 bases). V was clipped by 5 bases and J by 3 bases, with 14 bases between them. Germline values: CDR1 SGHTA, CDR2 FQGNSA. This CDR3 region has 15 residues. DNA for the CDR3: TGTGCCAGCAGCCCGCAGCAGGGGAACAATCAGCCCCAGCATTTT. This gives the protein CASSPQQGNNQPQHF.

The table lists this clone with a count of one. V and J are TRBV24-1 and TRBJ2-5; possible D gene TRBD1, 5 bases. Germline V gives CDR1 KGHDR, CDR2 SFDVKD. The V and J ends lost 2 bases and 5 bases respectively, with 14 bases between them. The CDR3 sequence is 15 residues long. The CDR3, as DNA: TGTGCCACCAGTGATTCGGCCAGGGTGATGGAGACCCAGTACTTC. It is translated as CATSDSARVMETQYF.

The chain uses TRBV3-1 (or the pseudogene TRBV3-2) and TRBJ2-7; D is possibly TRBD1 (6 bases). Germline V gene sequence: CDR1 LGHDT, CDR2 YNNKEL (reference sequence). This CDR3 region has 14 residues. The V gene lost 1 base and the J gene lost 5 bases, with 12 bases spanning the gap. The CDR3 coding sequence is TGTGCCAGCAGCCAAGCTGTACAGGGCCACGAGCAGTACTTC. Protein product: CASSQAVQGHEQYF.

The chain couples TRBV19 to TRBJ2-1, with D perhaps matching TRBD1 (7 bases). The germline V gene encodes CDR1 LNHDA and CDR2 SQIVND (reference sequence). This CDR3 comprises 16 residues. Trimming took 3 bases from V and 2 from J, leaving 14 bases between them. Here the CDR3 DNA reads TGTGCCAGTAGTATTATGGACAGGACTACCTACAATGAGCAGTTCTTC. This gives the protein CASSIMDRTTYNEQFF.